This section outlines one T cell receptor (beta chain) sequence together with its context. Its antigen is not identified. The data are from a study of shared clonotypes between healthy human individuals. Study overall: The study drew on two women and a few men aged 18 to 49 as donors. Study-level results: Incomplete sequencing of sorted subsets was indicated by rarefaction despite large depth. Across subsets, estimated richness was generally greater for naive than for memory populations.

Naive CD8 cells, CD45RO-negative and positively selected for CCR7, excluded terminally differentiated effector memory CD45RA+ cells. The junction had 6 bases not matched to a gene; V was cut back by 5 bases and J by 1 base. CDR1 and CDR2 from the germline V gene are MNHEY and SMNVEV (reference sequence). This CDR3 comprises 15 residues. This table comes from immunoSEQ multiplex PCR, and its TCRdb copy is limited to in-frame clones, with some not included. The sample has approximately 840,000 clones; 96% are singletons. The source of this sequence is a man aged 25-40 years in good health. The chain couples TRBV27 to TRBJ1-1; 8 bases map to TRBD1. Sequenced material: naive CD8+ T cells sorted from blood. CDR3 sequence: CASSRTGTGNTEAFF. The CDR3 coding sequence is TGTGCCAGCAGTAGGACCGGGACAGGGAACACTGAAGCTTTCTTT.